Below, 24 T cell receptor beta chains from the same sample are listed, as sequenced in a study of chemoradiotherapy in HPV16-positive cancers. Generated by immunoSEQ multiplex PCR, the TCRdb table keeps only in-frame clones and is missing some. The table includes about 5,800 clones, around 90% detected once. Sequencing was performed on blood, taken from a patient who underwent chemoradiotherapy. The receptors derive from a human donor with HPV-associated anogenital cancer.

The chain couples TRBV7-6 to TRBJ2-5; D may match TRBD1 or TRBD2 (5 bases each). CDR1 and CDR2 (germline): SGHVS, FNYEAQ. The CDR3 runs 14 residues. The V and J ends lost 5 bases and 2 bases respectively, with 12 bases between them. The chain's CDR3 is CASSRPGPQETQYF. DNA for the CDR3: TGTGCCAGCAGCAGACCGGGACCTCAAGAGACCCAGTACTTC.

The rearrangement joins TRBV9 to TRBJ2-7; D unclear. Trimming removed 0 bases at V and 6 bases at J, with 7 bases between. Germline values: CDR1 SGDLS, CDR2 YYNGEE. This CDR3 contains 12 residues. The CDR3 region has the DNA TGTGCCAGCAGCGTAGGCCAGAGCGAGCAGTACTTC. The encoded protein is CASSVGQSEQYF.

This clone was observed a handful of times. The chain couples TRBV29-1 to TRBJ1-2; TRBD1 might be the D (6 bases). The germline gives CDR1 SQVTM, CDR2 ANQGSEA. The V end was cut by 7 bases, the J end by 6 bases, with 15 bases between. The CDR3 contains 12 residues. The CDR3 coding sequence is TGCAGCGCGGTGGGGGCTTTACATGGCTACACCTTC. This codes for CSAVGALHGYTF.

J is TRBJ1-4 and V is TRBV7-9; D is uncertain. The CDR3 spans 15 residues. Germline V gene sequence: CDR1 SEHNR, CDR2 FQNEAQ (reference sequence). The V end was cut by 3 bases, the J end by 0 bases, with 8 bases between. The CDR3 nucleotides read TGTGCCAGCAGCTTGGATGGAGCAACTAATGAAAAACTGTTTTTT. Residues: CASSLDGATNEKLFF. The variable domain in full, with the rest retrieved from reference TRBV7-9 and TRBJ1-4, is DTGVSQNPRHKITKRGQNVTFRCDPISEHNRLYWYRQTLGQGPEFLTYFQNEAQLEKSRLLSDRFSAERPKGSFSTLEIQRTEQGDSAMYLCASSLDGATNEKLFFGSGTQLSVL.

The V gene is TRBV2, the J gene TRBJ1-6; D call uncertain. Between the trimmed V and J ends, which lost 6 bases and 9 bases, there was a span of 18 bases. There are 15 residues in the CDR3. The germline V gene has CDR1 SNHLY and CDR2 FYNNEI. CDR3 region: CASRGNREWVSPLHF. CDR3 nucleotides: TGTGCCAGCAGGGGAAATCGGGAGTGGGTTTCACCCCTCCACTTT.

The chain joins TRBV27 to TRBJ2-4, with D maybe TRBD2 (5 bases). Germline-derived CDR1 and CDR2 are MNHEY and SMNVEV (reference sequence). CDR3 length equals 16 residues. The V and J ends lost 4 bases and 0 bases respectively, with 13 bases between them. For the CDR3, the DNA is TGTGCCAGCAGTTCCCTACTAGAGCTAGCCAAAAACATTCAGTACTTC. As protein: CASSSLLELAKNIQYF.

This clone has just a few counts. The chain joins TRBV11-3 to TRBJ2-3; TRBD2 agrees at 8 bases. The CDR3 extends over 14 amino acids. The V gene end was trimmed by 5 bases and the J gene end by 6 bases; junction bases not matched to a gene: 7. Germline V gives CDR1 SGHNT, CDR2 YENEEA. The CDR3 region is CASSTRTSPDTQYF. The CDR3 bases are TGTGCCAGCAGCACCCGGACTAGCCCGGATACGCAGTATTTT. The whole variable domain, remainder taken from reference TRBV11-3 and TRBJ2-3, is EAGVVQSPRYKIIEKKQPVAFWCNPISGHNTLYWYLQNLGQGPELLIRYENEEAVDDSQLPKDRFSAERLKGVDSTLKIQPAELGDSAVYLCASSTRTSPDTQYFGPGTRLTVL.

This clone was observed once. The J gene is TRBJ1-2, the V gene TRBV7-9, with TRBD1 matching over 11 bases. CDR1 is SEHNR, CDR2 FQNEAQ, per germline (reference sequence). V lost 3 bases to trimming and J lost 8 bases; unmatched junction nucleotides: 8. The CDR3 is made up of 15 amino acids. CDR3 amino acids: CASSFPGQGDGGYTF. Here the CDR3 DNA reads TGTGCCAGCAGCTTCCCGGGACAGGGGGACGGGGGCTACACCTTC.

This chain links TRBV9 with TRBJ2-1, with D possibly matching TRBD2 (6 bases). The germline CDR1 and CDR2 sequences are SGDLS and YYNGEE. There are 15 residues in the CDR3. The V end was cut by 0 bases, the J end by 8 bases, with 15 bases between. The CDR3 coding sequence is TGTGCCAGCAGCGTAGAGGCCTGGGAGGACGATGAGCAGTTCTTC. Residues: CASSVEAWEDDEQFF. Variable domain in full (rest from reference TRBV9 and TRBJ2-1): DSGVTQTPKHLITATGQRVTLRCSPRSGDLSVYWYQQSLDQGLQFLIQYYNGEERAKGNILERFSAQQFPDLHSELNLSSLELGDSALYFCASSVEAWEDDEQFFGPGTRLTVL.

Of note for this clone: Given a far larger clone just one base away, this is likely a sequencing read error. The V call is TRBV7-2, the J call TRBJ1-1; D remains ambiguous. Trimming left V 1 base short and J 0 bases short, with 6 bases between. Germline V gene lookup returns CDR1 SGHTA and CDR2 FQGNSA. The CDR3 length is 14 residues. The CDR3 loop reads CASSLEAVNTEAFF. CDR3 coding DNA: TGTGCCAGCAGCTTAGAGGCTGTGAACACTGAAGCTTTCTTT.

The J gene is TRBJ2-5, the V gene TRBV15; 13 bases map to TRBD2. After removal of 4 bases from V and 2 bases from J, the junction contained 4 bases not matched to a gene. CDR1 is LNHNV, CDR2 YYDKDF, per germline (reference sequence). The CDR3 consists of 16 residues. CDR3 coding DNA: TGTGCCACCAGCACTGGACTAGCGGGAGTACAAGAGACCCAGTACTTC. This encodes CATSTGLAGVQETQYF.

Note on this clone: At one boundary the junction diverges from the germline segment, which might be a read error. The chain employs TRBV5-5 and TRBJ1-1; 9 bases match TRBD1. CDR1 is SGHKS, CDR2 YYEKEE, per germline (reference sequence). This CDR3 region has 15 residues. CDR3 region: CVSSWGTGLDTEAFF. CDR3 DNA: TGTGTCAGCAGCTGGGGGACAGGGTTGGACACTGAAGCTTTCTTT.

The chain uses TRBV6-5 and TRBJ2-7; no firm D call. The CDR3 covers 12 residues. CDR1 and CDR2 from the germline V gene are MNHEY and SVGAGI. The germline V and J ends were trimmed by 6 bases and 6 bases, with 12 bases remaining between them. The CDR3, as DNA: TGTGCCAGCAGATTACGTACGGGCGAGCAGTACTTC. Residues: CASRLRTGEQYF.

The chain recombines TRBV7-6 with TRBJ2-5, with a tentative D call TRBD2 (6 bases). The CDR3 covers 19 residues. CDR1 and CDR2 from the germline V gene are SGHVS and FNYEAQ. V was shortened by 2 bases and J by 2 bases, with 24 bases between the two germline ends. The CDR3: CASSLWGDVSLQTQETQYF. CDR3 in DNA: TGTGCCAGCAGCTTATGGGGGGATGTTTCGCTACAAACACAAGAGACCCAGTACTTC.

The chain uses TRBV7-2 and TRBJ2-7; D is unresolved. The CDR3 runs 13 residues. CDR1 and CDR2 from the germline V gene are SGHTA and FQGNSA. V lost 0 bases to trimming and J lost 4 bases, with 7 bases between them. The CDR3 nucleotides read TGTGCCAGCAGCTTAGCGACGGCATACGAGCAGTACTTC. It encodes CASSLATAYEQYF.

The genes are TRBV27 and TRBJ1-2; 8 nucleotides line up with TRBD1. Germline-derived CDR1 and CDR2 are MNHEY and SMNVEV (reference sequence). The CDR3 sequence is 15 residues long. Trimming cost V 2 bases and J 6 bases; bases outside gene matches: 8. The CDR3 here is CASSLARGLLNGYTF. For the CDR3, the DNA is TGTGCCAGCAGTTTAGCCAGGGGGCTATTAAATGGCTACACCTTC.

V and J are TRBV30 and TRBJ2-6, with 11 bases fitting TRBD2. The CDR3 length is 17 residues. Germline values: CDR1 GTSNPN, CDR2 SVGIG (reference sequence). The trim removed 4 bases at V and 2 bases at J, leaving 7 bases unmatched. The CDR3 spells CAWKGIAGGPGANVLTF. CDR3 sequence (DNA): TGTGCCTGGAAGGGAATAGCGGGAGGGCCTGGGGCCAACGTCCTGACTTTC.

The J gene is TRBJ2-3, the V gene TRBV4-2, with 9 positions matching TRBD2. V shed 1 base and J 5 bases; nucleotides not matched to a gene: 1. Germline loops: CDR1 LGHNA, CDR2 YNFKEQ. The CDR3 runs 14 residues. CDR3 coding DNA: TGTGCCAGCAGCCAAGGGACTAGCGAAGATACGCAGTATTTT. It yields the protein CASSQGTSEDTQYF.

CDR3 DNA sequence: TGTGCCAGCAGCGGGACAGGGGGCCAAGAGACCCAGTACTTC. It specifies CASSGTGGQETQYF. The chain links TRBV5-4 to TRBJ2-5; 11 bases line up with TRBD1. With V trimmed by 4 bases and J by 1 base, 0 bases remained unmatched. The germline V gene encodes CDR1 SGHNT and CDR2 YYREEE (reference sequence). The CDR3 extends over 14 amino acids. Full variable domain (remainder filled in from reference TRBV5-4 and TRBJ2-5): ETGVTQSPTHLIKTRGQQVTLRCSSQSGHNTVSWYQQALGQGPQFIFQYYREEENGRGNFPPRFSGLQFPNYSSELNVNALELDDSALYLCASSGTGGQETQYFGPGTRLLVL.

The chain has TRBV18 and TRBJ2-7; 8 nucleotides agree with TRBD2. The germline gives CDR1 KGHSH, CDR2 LQKENI. V gave up 6 bases and J gave up 4 bases; unmatched junction bases: 14. The CDR3 totals 16 residues. The CDR3 DNA sequence: TGTGCCAGCTCCCTTGAAGCGGGAGTCCCCCCTTACGAGCAGTACTTC. It specifies CASSLEAGVPPYEQYF.

This clone was seen once. The CDR3 loop is CASSPSGTGNQPQHF. The CDR3 DNA follows: TGTGCCAGCAGTCCCTCAGGGACGGGCAATCAGCCCCAGCATTTT. The V call is TRBV6-1, the J call TRBJ1-5; D is perhaps TRBD1 (5 bases). The CDR3 sequence is 15 residues long. Between the trimmed V and J ends, which lost 5 bases and 2 bases, there was a span of 13 bases. CDR1 and CDR2 (germline): MNHNS, SASEGT.

V is TRBV6-5 and J is TRBJ2-7; 11 bases are shared with TRBD2. Germline CDR1 MNHEY, CDR2 SVGAGI. The CDR3 is 15 amino acids. With V trimmed by 2 bases and J by 3 bases, 3 bases remained unmatched. The CDR3 here is CASSYSLAGGYEQYF. As DNA, the CDR3 is TGTGCCAGCAGTTACAGTCTAGCGGGAGGCTACGAGCAGTACTTC.

The rearrangement uses TRBV11-2 and TRBJ1-3; a weak D match, TRBD1 (5 bases). V shed 4 bases and J shed 0 bases, with 16 bases lying between them. The CDR3 length is 17 residues. Germline V gene sequence: CDR1 SGHAT, CDR2 FQNNGV. The CDR3 protein is CASSSGGRANSGNTIYF. CDR3 coding DNA: TGTGCCAGCAGCTCGGGAGGCAGGGCCAACTCTGGAAACACCATATATTTT.

The genes are TRBV28 and TRBJ2-1, with a tentative D call TRBD1 (5 bases). Germline V CDR1 and CDR2: MDHEN, SYDVKM. V was cut by 10 bases and J by 3 bases, with 16 bases left in between. The CDR3 extends over 14 amino acids. CDR3 amino acids: CATLQGLNYNEQFF. The DNA of the CDR3 is TGTGCCACCCTTCAGGGTTTGAACTACAATGAGCAGTTCTTC.